Presented here are 25 T cell receptor beta chains from one specimen sequenced in a study of beta chain features in type 1 diabetes. Of the isolated RNA, all was reverse transcribed, and so the sequenced material was expressed TCRB transcripts. The data were produced by immunoSEQ multiplex PCR, yet TCRdb's version contains in-frame clones alone and is incomplete. The table shows 350,000 to 400,000 clones, with about 14% occurring only once. The specimen was naive CD4+ T cells from blood. These receptors were taken from a young woman in good health.

This clone was counted between two and nine times. The rearrangement uses TRBV30 and TRBJ2-7; 7 bases align to TRBD1. Germline lookup yields CDR1 GTSNPN and CDR2 SVGIG (reference sequence). The CDR3 is made up of 12 amino acids. The ends lost 1 base at V and 3 bases at J; junction bases unmatched: 0. CDR3 sequence (DNA): TGTGCCTGGAGTGGACAGGGCTACGAGCAGTACTTC. It is translated as CAWSGQGYEQYF.

This clone has only a few counts. This chain connects TRBV29-1 to TRBJ2-1; no clear D gene. In germline, CDR1 is SQVTM, CDR2 ANQGSEA. Trimming pared 4 bases from V and 0 bases from J, leaving 7 bases between. This CDR3 is 13 amino acids long. Here the CDR3 DNA reads TGCAGCGTTGGCGAGAGCTCCTACAATGAGCAGTTCTTC. It encodes CSVGESSYNEQFF.

The sample holds a few counts of this clone. Other nucleotide sequences in the sample specify the same CDR3. The chain employs TRBV7-2 and TRBJ2-3; D unresolved. The CDR3 is 12 residues long. CDR1 is SGHTA, CDR2 FQGNSA, per germline. V lost 5 bases to trimming and J lost 6 bases, with 9 bases between them. This CDR3 is CASSPSRDTQYF. CDR3 in DNA: TGTGCCAGCAGCCCCTCCCGGGATACGCAGTATTTT. The whole variable domain, filled in from reference TRBV7-2 and TRBJ2-3, reads GAGVSQSPSNKVTEKGKDVELRCDPISGHTALYWYRQSLGQGLEFLIYFQGNSAPDKSGLPSDRFSAERTGGSVSTLTIQRTQQEDSAVYLCASSPSRDTQYFGPGTRLTVL.

This clone has only a few counts. DNA for the CDR3: TGTGCCATCAGTGATACAGTCCAAGAGACCCAGTACTTC. This gives the protein CAISDTVQETQYF. The chain joins TRBV10-3 to TRBJ2-5; D uncertain. The V and J ends lost 3 bases and 1 base respectively, with 6 bases between them. Germline V CDR1 and CDR2: ENHRY, SYGVKD. The CDR3 sequence is 13 residues long.

The sample holds a few counts of this clone. V and J are TRBV28 and TRBJ2-4; TRBD2 agrees at 8 bases. Germline assignment: CDR1 MDHEN and CDR2 SYDVKM. The CDR3 consists of 16 residues. V was clipped by 9 bases and J by 3 bases; unmatched bases: 13. In DNA form, the CDR3 reads TGTGCCAGTCCGACCGGGACTAGGGGCCACAAAAACATTCAGTACTTC. Protein product: CASPTGTRGHKNIQYF.

This clone was observed a few times. This rearrangement joins TRBV6-6 to TRBJ2-3; D not certain. Germline values: CDR1 MNHNY, CDR2 SVGAGI (reference sequence). V was trimmed by 0 bases and J by 4 bases, leaving 8 bases between them. This CDR3 has 14 amino acids. The CDR3: CASSYSVRPDTQYF. Written as DNA, the CDR3 is TGTGCCAGCAGTTACTCGGTGCGGCCAGATACGCAGTATTTT.

V and J are TRBV29-1 and TRBJ1-4, with D perhaps TRBD1 (6 bases). The CDR3 has 13 residues. Germline CDR1 and CDR2: SQVTM and ANQGSEA. V was cut by 1 base and J by 8 bases, with 11 bases left in between. The DNA for the CDR3 is TGCAGCGTTGAAGGCAGGGGTCGGGAAAAACTGTTTTTT. The encoded protein is CSVEGRGREKLFF.

This sequence joins TRBV25-1 and TRBJ2-7, with a possible D match to TRBD1 (6 bases). Germline V gives CDR1 MGHDK, CDR2 SYGVNS. This CDR3 is 16 amino acids long. Trimming pared 3 bases from V and 4 bases from J, leaving 19 bases between. The CDR3 coding sequence is TGTGCCAGCAGTGATTGGTTCGGAAAGGGGGAGTACGAGCAGTACTTC. Translating gives CASSDWFGKGEYEQYF.

Comments on this clone: The same CDR3 also results from other DNA sequences found in this sample. V is TRBV11-3 and J is TRBJ2-3; 8 bases are shared with TRBD2. CDR3 length equals 16 residues. Germline V CDR1 and CDR2: SGHNT, YENEEA. V shed 3 bases, J shed 0 bases, and the junction held 5 bases outside the gene matches. This chain's CDR3 is CASSFLAGGSTDTQYF. The CDR3 DNA sequence: TGTGCCAGCAGCTTCCTAGCGGGTGGGAGCACAGATACGCAGTATTTT.

The CDR3 reads CAWTSDRGDEQFF. CDR3 DNA sequence: TGTGCCTGGACCTCGGACAGGGGCGATGAGCAGTTCTTC. The chain uses TRBV30 and TRBJ2-1; the match to TRBD1 covers 9 bases. The CDR3 extends over 13 amino acids. After removal of 4 bases from V and 8 bases from J, the junction contained 6 bases not matched to a gene. Germline CDR1 reads GTSNPN; CDR2 reads SVGIG (reference sequence).

This clone was detected a few times. The chain couples TRBV21-1 to TRBJ1-2; the table names TRBD1, a call not compared with the DNA. TRBV21-1 is shown as a pseudogene. The CDR3 sequence is 13 residues long. This chain's CDR3 is CASSKGQGDGYTF. The DNA of the CDR3 is TGTGCCAGCAGTAAGGGACAGGGGGACGGCTACACCTTC.

This chain uses TRBV28 with TRBJ1-2, with D possibly TRBD1 on 5 matching bases. This CDR3 has 12 amino acids. Between the trimmed V and J ends, which lost 6 bases and 2 bases, there was a span of 7 bases. CDR1 MDHEN and CDR2 SYDVKM come from the germline V gene. The CDR3 protein is CASSPGNYGYTF. CDR3 DNA sequence: TGTGCCAGCAGCCCAGGGAACTATGGCTACACCTTC.

The CDR3: CAWKELYEQYF. CDR3 sequence (DNA): TGTGCCTGGAAGGAGCTCTACGAGCAGTACTTC. This sequence joins TRBV30 and TRBJ2-7; D unresolved. CDR3 length equals 11 residues. V was shortened by 4 bases and J by 3 bases, with 7 bases between the two germline ends. Germline assignment: CDR1 GTSNPN and CDR2 SVGIG (reference sequence).

The V and J genes are TRBV18 and TRBJ2-3; maybe TRBD2 (5 bases). Germline V gene data show CDR1 as KGHSH and CDR2 as LQKENI. The V gene lost 4 bases and the J gene lost 0 bases, with 14 bases spanning the gap. The CDR3 spans 16 residues. The CDR3 bases are TGTGCCAGCTCACGATTGGGCGGGTCCAGCACAGATACGCAGTATTTT. Protein: CASSRLGGSSTDTQYF.

This clone was recorded only once. The chain uses TRBV19 and TRBJ2-6; D is undetermined. V dropped 1 base and J dropped 0 bases, with 4 bases sitting between them. The CDR3 is 15 amino acids. The germline CDR1 and CDR2 sequences are LNHDA and SQIVND (reference sequence). This CDR3 is CASSIAGSGANVLTF. In DNA form, the CDR3 reads TGTGCCAGTAGTATAGCAGGCTCTGGGGCCAACGTCCTGACTTTC.

This clone was recorded a few times. This chain uses TRBV7-9 with TRBJ2-7; tentative D call: TRBD1 (6 bases). Germline loops: CDR1 SEHNR, CDR2 FQNEAQ (reference sequence). The length of the CDR3 is 14 residues. Trimming cost V 5 bases and J 1 base, with 12 bases left between them. This chain's CDR3 is CASSRDTLSYEQYF. In DNA form, the CDR3 reads TGTGCCAGCAGCCGGGACACCTTGTCCTACGAGCAGTACTTC. Supplemented by reference TRBV7-9 and TRBJ2-7, the full variable domain reads DTGVSQNPRHKITKRGQNVTFRCDPISEHNRLYWYRQTLGQGPEFLTYFQNEAQLEKSRLLSDRFSAERPKGSFSTLEIQRTEQGDSAMYLCASSRDTLSYEQYFGPGTRLTVT.

The sample holds a few counts of this clone. The chain recombines TRBV7-3 with TRBJ2-1; TRBD2 agrees at 11 bases. Germline V CDR1 and CDR2: SGHTA, FQGTGA. With 1 base clipped from V and 0 bases from J, the junction kept 5 bases outside the gene matches. This CDR3 is 18 amino acids long. The CDR3 sequence is CASSLSAGTSGSYNEQFF. The CDR3 DNA reads TGTGCCAGCAGCTTAAGTGCCGGGACTAGCGGCTCCTACAATGAGCAGTTCTTC.

This rearrangement joins TRBV30 to TRBJ2-2; a weak D match, TRBD1 (5 bases). With 4 bases removed from V and 6 bases from J, the gap between germline ends came to 12 bases. CDR3 length equals 13 residues. Germline-derived CDR1 and CDR2 are GTSNPN and SVGIG (reference sequence). The CDR3 loop reads CAWKDQGAGELFF. In nucleotides, the CDR3 is TGTGCCTGGAAGGACCAGGGTGCCGGGGAGCTGTTTTTT.

The V and J genes are TRBV7-9 and TRBJ2-7; 10 positions agree with TRBD2. In germline, CDR1 is SEHNR, CDR2 FQNEAQ (reference sequence). The CDR3 is 14 amino acids. The V gene end was trimmed by 5 bases and the J gene end by 3 bases; junction bases not matched to a gene: 4. The CDR3 sequence: CASSPRTSGYEQYF. CDR3 sequence (DNA): TGTGCCAGCAGCCCTCGGACTAGCGGCTACGAGCAGTACTTC. Drawing the rest from reference TRBV7-9 and TRBJ2-7, the complete variable domain is DTGVSQNPRHKITKRGQNVTFRCDPISEHNRLYWYRQTLGQGPEFLTYFQNEAQLEKSRLLSDRFSAERPKGSFSTLEIQRTEQGDSAMYLCASSPRTSGYEQYFGPGTRLTVT.

V is TRBV5-1 and J is TRBJ2-1; 9 bases map to TRBD2. The CDR3 spans 15 residues. J was trimmed by 7 bases and V by 2 bases; bases with no gene match: 7. Germline assignment: CDR1 SGHRS and CDR2 YFSETQ. CDR3 nucleotides: TGCGCCAGCAGCTTTAGAGCGGGAGGTTTTAATGAGCAGTTCTTC. Encoded protein: CASSFRAGGFNEQFF.

The rearrangement uses TRBV7-8 and TRBJ2-7, with TRBD2 identical over 12 bases. The CDR3 contains 15 residues. The V gene's germline CDR1 is SGHVS and CDR2 FQNEAQ. V was pared by 0 bases and J by 7 bases, with 4 bases of the junction left unmatched. CDR3 loop: CASSLALLAGGEQYF. Here the CDR3 DNA reads TGTGCCAGCAGCTTAGCGCTTCTAGCGGGAGGGGAGCAGTACTTC.

The rearrangement joins TRBV7-2 to TRBJ2-7; 7 nucleotides agree with TRBD1. Germline-derived CDR1 and CDR2 are SGHTA and FQGNSA. J gave up 2 bases and V 4 bases, and 5 bases lay outside the gene matches. This CDR3 is built from 14 residues. The CDR3 is CASSSADRTYEQYF. CDR3 DNA: TGTGCCAGCAGCTCCGCGGACAGGACCTACGAGCAGTACTTC.

This clone was picked up a small number of times. The gene calls are TRBV19 and TRBJ2-7; 11 bases map to TRBD2. The length of the CDR3 is 16 residues. Trimming removed 5 bases from V and 0 bases from J; junction bases left unmatched: 6. From germline, CDR1 is LNHDA and CDR2 SQIVND (reference sequence). The CDR3 DNA reads TGTGCCAGTAGTGTGGCTAGCGGGAGGAGCTCCTACGAGCAGTACTTC. Amino acid sequence: CASSVASGRSSYEQYF.

The chain has TRBV5-1 and TRBJ1-2; the D is unclear. The CDR3 contains 13 residues. V was shortened by 3 bases and J by 2 bases, with 8 bases between the two germline ends. Germline-derived CDR1 and CDR2 are SGHRS and YFSETQ. The CDR3 DNA follows: TGCGCCAGCAGCTCAACAGTGAACTATGGCTACACCTTC. It specifies CASSSTVNYGYTF.

This clone was seen a few times. In the same sample, other DNA sequences code for this CDR3. V is TRBV18 and J is TRBJ1-5, with D hard to call. Deletions cut 3 bases from V and 4 bases from J, with 4 bases between. CDR1 KGHSH and CDR2 LQKENI come from the germline V gene. There are 12 residues in the CDR3. Here the CDR3 reads CASSPSNQPQHF. The CDR3 region has the DNA TGTGCCAGCTCACCCTCGAATCAGCCCCAGCATTTT.